The table lists the clone carrying this TCR beta chain with a few counts. Its antigen is undetermined. Mouse germline and gene names are used. Sequencing ends 4 residues short of the CDR3 end; the germline J gene provides the rest. Sorting relied on CD4, CD8alpha, NKG2D, NKG2ACE and other markers applied to pooled cutaneous lymph node cells. V lost 8 bases, J lost 6 bases, and 1 base stayed unmatched. The CDR3 has 12 residues. Germline lookup yields CDR1 NSHNY and CDR2 SYGAGN. The sample belongs to a study of CD8+ T cells in alopecia areata. At the level of the study: The graft donors were approximately 6-13-month-old C3H/HeJ mice with spontaneous alopecia, and their skin went to roughly 6-11-week-old female C3H/HeJ mice.

Study-level results: More clonal than normal scalp was lesional scalp, particularly alopecia totalis/universalis. Relative to mice, TCR sharing across patients was less clear, a difference possibly HLA-related.

Reverse transcription of extracted RNA yielded cDNA, which provided the sequencing template. The data were produced by immunoSEQ multiplex PCR, yet TCRdb's version contains in-frame clones alone and is incomplete. This sample has roughly 260,000 clones, each found more than once. The sequenced sample was CD4+ T cells sorted from a lymph node. The rearrangement uses TRBV13-1 and TRBJ2-1; 11 bases agree with TRBD1. The TCR sequence derives from a C3H/HeJ mouse with alopecia areata. This strain has MHC haplotype H2-k. The CDR3 spells CARDRGLAEQFF. CDR3 bases read: TGTGCCAGGGACAGGGGGCTTGCT.